Listed here is a single T cell receptor beta chain. The entry originates in a study of shared clonotypes between healthy human individuals. Generated by immunoSEQ multiplex PCR, the TCRdb table keeps only in-frame clones and is missing some. This table holds about 2.4 million clones, over 85% found once. Sequencing was done on a sample of naive CD4+ T cells from PBMCs. This sample's subset: CD45RA+ positively selected. The TCR comes from a man aged 18 to 29 in good health. Some clones in this sample may be carry-over from other donors' samples.

The CDR3 DNA reads as TGCGCCAGCAGCCAAGAGCTTAGCGGGAGGGGGACCTACGAGCAGTACTTC. Its translation: CASSQELSGRGTYEQYF. This chain links TRBV4-3 with TRBJ2-7; TRBD2 matches at 11 bases. This CDR3 spans 17 amino acids. Germline V gene lookup returns CDR1 LGHNA and CDR2 YSLEER. V shed 0 bases and J 2 bases; nucleotides not matched to a gene: 6.